The rows below give T cell receptor beta chains drawn from one sample of a study of technical replicates of blood from a handful of donors. Data came from immunoSEQ multiplex PCR; TCRdb stores just in-frame clones and leaves some out. This sample has about 50,000 clones; roughly 96% occur once, and the top ten carry approximately 3.4%. The sample taken for sequencing was PBMCs. These receptors all come from a human donor in good health. Some clones in this sample may be carry-over from other donors' samples. Both conserved end residues are part of each CDR3. D genes are given only for firm matches. Clone size appears in some rows only: once, few, many, or a class for an expanded clone.

>TRBV7-2|.|TRBJ2-3|.
TGTGCCAGCAGCTTAGCGGTTAGAACAGATACGCAGTATTTT
CASSLAVRTDTQYF
>TRBV5-1|.|TRBJ2-7|TRBD2
TGCGCCAGCAGCGGGAAAGCGGGACACGAGCAGTACTTC
CASSGKAGHEQYF
>TRBV7-2|.|TRBJ1-1|.
TGTGCCAGCTCTGGGGGGGGGAACACTGAAGCTTTCTTT
CASSGGGNTEAFF
>TRBV7-2|.|TRBJ2-7|.
TGTGCCAGCAGCGGGGGTGGGGGGAAATCCTACGAGCAGTACTTC
CASSGGGGKSYEQYF
>TRBV13|.|TRBJ2-5|.
TGTGCCAGCAGCTTAGCTTCAGAGACCCAGTACTTC
CASSLASETQYF
>TRBV13|.|TRBJ1-3|TRBD1
TGTGCCAGCAGGGATACCTACAGGGGGCGCGGAAACACCATATATTTT
CASRDTYRGRGNTIYF
>TRBV29-1|.|TRBJ2-7|.
TGCAGCGTTGGACAGAGCTCCTACGAGCAGTACTTC
CSVGQSSYEQYF
>TRBV4-3|.|TRBJ2-7|TRBD2
TGCGCCAGCAGCCAATCACCGGGGGGTTACGAGCAGTACTTC
CASSQSPGGYEQYF
>TRBV2|.|TRBJ2-6|TRBD1
TGTGCCAGCAATCAGGACAGGGGGAGCTCTGGGGCCAACGTCCTGACTTTC
CASNQDRGSSGANVLTF
>TRBV7-9|.|TRBJ1-1|.
TGTGCCAGCAGCTTACCAAACACCAGACTTATCACTGAAGCTTTCTTT
CASSLPNTRLITEAFF
>TRBV29-1|.|TRBJ2-5|TRBD2
TGCAGCGTTGAAGATTTTCTAGCGGGGGGGCAAGAGACCCAGTACTTC
CSVEDFLAGGQETQYF
>TRBV7-2|.|TRBJ2-5|TRBD1
TGTGCCAGCAGCTCCGGACAGGGGGCAAAGACCCAGTACTTC
CASSSGQGAKTQYF
>TRBV6-5|.|TRBJ2-6|.
TGTGCCAGCAGTTCCTCGAGGGTTGGGGCCAACGTCCTGACTTTC
CASSSSRVGANVLTF
>TRBV9|.|TRBJ2-7|TRBD1
TGTGCCAGCAGCCCCCAGGACAGGATCACCTACGAGCAGTACTTC
CASSPQDRITYEQYF
>TRBV7-9|.|TRBJ1-6|TRBD1
TGTGCCAGCACCTACGGGACAGCCAATTCACCCCTCCACTTT
CASTYGTANSPLHF
>TRBV2|.|TRBJ2-7|.
TGTGCCAGCAGCGCGGTTGGACAGTCCTACGAGCAGTACTTC
CASSAVGQSYEQYF
>TRBV5-1|.|TRBJ1-4|.
TGCGCCAGCAGCTTGGAAAGGCAGGGGATCGTAAAACTGTTTTTT
CASSLERQGIVKLFF
>TRBV7-2|once|TRBJ2-5|.
TGTGCCAGCAGCTTAGGTTGGGCCCAGGGAGAGACCCAGTACTTC
CASSLGWAQGETQYF
>TRBV18|.|TRBJ2-1|TRBD2
TGTGCCAGCTCACCGACGGAACGTCGGGGGGGGGAGCAGTTCTTC
CASSPTERRGGEQFF
>TRBV6-5|.|TRBJ2-6|.
TGTGCCAGCAGTTACTCGGGGGGAGCAGGGGCCAACGTCCTGACTTTC
CASSYSGGAGANVLTF
>TRBV11-3|.|TRBJ2-4|.
TGTGCCAGCAGCCGTGTGGGTGGGAGCATTCAGTACTTC
CASSRVGGSIQYF
>TRBV6-6|.|TRBJ1-5|.
TGTGCCAGCAGTCAAAGACAGAACAATCAGGGCCAGCATTTT
CASSQRQNNQGQHF
>TRBV2|.|TRBJ1-5|.
TGTGCCAGCAGTTATAGCAATCAGCCCCAGCATTTT
CASSYSNQPQHF
>TRBV28|.|TRBJ2-7|.
TGTGCCAGCAGTCTCGGACAGTTAGACGAGCAGTACTTC
CASSLGQLDEQYF
>TRBV15|.|TRBJ2-3|TRBD1
TGTGCCACCAGCAGAGAGAGACAGGGGGCAGATACGCAGTATTTT
CATSRERQGADTQYF
>TRBV5-1|.|TRBJ1-4|.
TGCGCCAGCAGCTGGAGTGGGGAGGCTAATGAAAAACTGTTTTTT
CASSWSGEANEKLFF
>TRBV2|.|TRBJ2-3|TRBD2
TGTGCCAGCAGTGGGTTAGCGGGACGGGGTACGCAGTATTTT
CASSGLAGRGTQYF
>TRBV6-5|.|TRBJ1-2|.
TGTGCCAGCAGCCCCGGGGTAGGCGCCCCAAACGACTTC
CASSPGVGAPNDF
>TRBV6-4|.|TRBJ2-1|TRBD2
TGTGCCAGCAGCCCGCAGAGCGGGAGACACTACAATGAGCAGTTCTTC
CASSPQSGRHYNEQFF
>TRBV18|.|TRBJ2-3|TRBD2
TGTGCCAGCTCACCGGGACTAGCGGAATCAGATACGCAGTATTTT
CASSPGLAESDTQYF
>TRBV6-5|.|TRBJ2-3|TRBD2
TGTGCCAGCAGTTACAGGACTAGCGGGAGCACAGATACGCAGTATTTT
CASSYRTSGSTDTQYF
>TRBV2|.|TRBJ2-1|TRBD2
TGTGCCAGCGGGTCTAGCGGGAACAATGAGCAGTTCTTC
CASGSSGNNEQFF
>TRBV7-2|.|TRBJ2-2|TRBD2
TGTGCCAGCAGCTCTGGGACTAGCGGGGGCGGTACCGGGGAGCTGTTTTTT
CASSSGTSGGGTGELFF
>TRBV9|.|TRBJ2-3|.
TGTGCCAGCAGTCTAGGGGGGGGGAGCACAGATACGCAGTATTTT
CASSLGGGSTDTQYF
>TRBV7-8|.|TRBJ2-1|TRBD2
TGTGCCAGCAGCTTAGCCGCTAGCGGGGGGGGCAATGAGCAGTTCTTC
CASSLAASGGGNEQFF